The source of this T cell receptor beta chain is a study of patients and donors after allogeneic stem cell transplantation (dated by TCRdb to between 2020 and 2021). This clonotype has at least ten counts. Its specific antigen is unknown. No quality values exist for individual bases; no much larger clone is one base distant. To prepare the library, RT-PCR was applied. TCRdb lists the instrument as NextSeq 550. The public reads were reanalyzed by TCRdb: fastp trimming at Q25, MiXCR alignment, in-frame beta chains only. Each CDR3 protein appears once, grouped with its most common genes and DNA. This sample comprises about 400,000 distinct CDR3 sequences, under 20% of them detected only once. The ten largest account for 6% to 8% of the sample. The sequence came from a human donor who was either an allogeneic HSCT recipient or a stem cell or donor lymphocyte infusion donor (not recorded which). It is not recorded whose cells these are; they may come from a transplant donor. Sequencing used blood, either unsorted or a sorted T cell fraction (not recorded which).

The CDR3 protein sequence reads: CASSLDPGTGELFF. In nucleotides, the sequence is TGCGCCAGCAGCTTGGACCCCGGCACCGGGGAGCTGTTTTTT. This chain joins TRBV5-1 to TRBJ2-2; a confident D gene designation cannot be given. The CDR3 contains 14 residues, cysteine and phenylalanine counted. Only the CDR3 DNA is retained, 42 bases long and in frame from the first base. Trimming costs V 0 bases and J 4 bases, and their ends lie 7 bases apart. CDR1 and CDR2, per the germline V gene, are SGHRS and YFSETQ.